The sample holds a few counts of the clone carrying this T cell receptor beta chain. Its cognate antigen is unknown. Measured with immunoSEQ multiplex PCR; TCRdb has only the in-frame clones, and not every one. Of roughly 4,500 clones in the sample, about 67% were seen once. The data stem from a study of CD8 T cell repertoires and HIV-1 epitope variants. Study-wide results and limits: The TAALDMSHF plasma variant had no responses, unlike KF9 (about 5 clonotypes) and HW9 (one).

The clonotype was recovered from a male donor with HIV. The sample consisted of cultured CD8+ T cells derived from PBMCs.

In DNA form, the CDR3 reads TGTGCCAGCAGTTTTAGGGGGACAGGGAGGGGCACTGAAGCTTTCTTT. Its protein product is CASSFRGTGRGTEAFF. The V gene is TRBV27, the J gene TRBJ1-1, with TRBD1 identical over 9 bases. The CDR3 covers 16 residues. V shed 3 bases and J 4 bases; nucleotides not matched to a gene: 9. Germline CDR1 reads MNHEY; CDR2 reads SMNVEV (reference sequence).